The rows below give T cell receptor beta chains drawn from one sample of a study of T-cell memory formation after mild COVID-19. TCRdb independently ran MiXCR on the 5' RACE reads; one entry per CDR3 protein. There are 530,000 or so distinct CDR3 sequences in the sample; approximately 15% occur only once, and roughly 8.2% lies in the top ten. The source material was PBMCs or a T cell subset sorted from them (not recorded which). The receptors originated from an adult woman who had mild COVID-19 (a few samples of this study predate the infection). Cell type and time point are not known. Each CDR3 is given with its conserved first and last residue. Fields, in order: D gene, V gene, CDR3 length, CDR3 protein. D genes are given only for firm matches.

-	TRBV9	14	CASSVAGGHNEQFF
-	TRBV7-2	16	CASSLDGGLSTDTQYF
-	TRBV6-2/TRBV6-3	14	CASRGDSGYNEQFF
-	TRBV7-8	16	CASSSSNGRGNTEAFF
-	TRBV5-1	15	CASSLGWVRDYEQYF
-	TRBV7-9	13	CASSQQGGQPQHF
TRBD2	TRBV5-1	15	CASSLTSGGANEQFF
-	TRBV20-1	15	CSARTGAGDNYGYTF
-	TRBV7-6	16	CASSFPREEAKNIQYF
TRBD1	TRBV6-6	14	CASSWDRATDTQYF
-	TRBV21-1	16	CASSVRLAGAYNEQFF
-	TRBV24-1	12	CATRGGGGEAFF
TRBD2	TRBV2	15	CASSVWRGGSDTQYF
-	TRBV9	16	CASSVDSGVSTDTQYF
TRBD1	TRBV24-1	17	CATSERDRGGDTGELFF
-	TRBV9	15	CASSDTTNSYNEQFF
TRBD2	TRBV23-1	19	CASSHPGCGGAGEEETQYF
TRBD1	TRBV20-1	13	CRTPGQRSGGYTF
TRBD2	TRBV25-1	18	CASSESSRRGEVQETQYF
-	TRBV6-1	13	CASSEIKGTEAFF
TRBD1	TRBV5-1	16	CASSLGWQGAYNEQFF
TRBD2	TRBV5-1	14	CASNVAGGYNEQFF